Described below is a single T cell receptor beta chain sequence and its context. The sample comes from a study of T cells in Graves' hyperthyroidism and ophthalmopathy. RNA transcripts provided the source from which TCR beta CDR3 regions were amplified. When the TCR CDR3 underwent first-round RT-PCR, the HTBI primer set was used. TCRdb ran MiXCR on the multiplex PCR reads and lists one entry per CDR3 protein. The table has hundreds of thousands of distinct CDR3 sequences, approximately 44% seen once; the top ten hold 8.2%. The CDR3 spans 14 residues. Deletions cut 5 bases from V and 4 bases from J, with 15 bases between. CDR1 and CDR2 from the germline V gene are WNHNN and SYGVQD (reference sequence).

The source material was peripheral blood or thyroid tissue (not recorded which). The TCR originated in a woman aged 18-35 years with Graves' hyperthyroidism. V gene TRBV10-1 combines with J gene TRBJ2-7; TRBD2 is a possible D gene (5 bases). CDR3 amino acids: CASSYHSGRYEQYF. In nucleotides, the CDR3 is TGCGCCAGCAGTTACCACAGCGGTCGATACGAGCAGTACTTC.